Sequencing of this T cell receptor beta chain was carried out in a study of T cell responses to AZD1222 COVID-19 vaccine. The study, taken as a whole, reports: The donor cohort was predominantly white British with a female majority, and clonal diversity may have been underestimated.

Note on this clone: Its target is unknown.

Germline V gives CDR1 LNHNV, CDR2 YYDKDF (reference sequence). The CDR3 sequence is 13 residues long. Trimming took off 1 base at V and 4 bases at J, with 8 bases between the two ends. The protocol was immunoSEQ multiplex PCR, while the TCRdb copy is restricted to in-frame clones and leaves out a portion. The table lists some 120,000 clones, 88% of them singletons. The chain has TRBV15 and TRBJ2-7; D gene uncertain. The input for sequencing was peripheral blood, taken on day 0 of MenACWY control vaccination. The receptor's source is an adult in good health. In DNA form, the CDR3 reads TGTGCCACCAGCAGAGGACCCTTTTACGAGCAGTACTTC. Translated: CATSRGPFYEQYF.